These 3 T cell receptor beta chains came from one sample sequenced in a study of CD8 T cells in Susac syndrome. Reverse transcription of about 0.5 to 1 ug RNA used random hexamers. TCRdb ran MiXCR on the immunoSEQ multiplex PCR reads and lists one entry per CDR3 protein. In the table there are approximately 50,000 distinct CDR3 sequences, more than 85% of which are singletons. The sample was CD8+ T cells from PBMCs. These receptors all stem from a human donor with Susac syndrome.

This sequence joins TRBV7-9 and TRBJ1-1; weak D call: TRBD1 (6 bases). The V end was cut by 5 bases, the J end by 3 bases, with 16 bases between. CDR1 SEHNR and CDR2 FQNEAQ come from the germline V gene (reference sequence). This CDR3 has 15 amino acids. CDR3: CASSTPRGLDTEAFF. The CDR3 bases are TGTGCCAGCAGCACTCCGAGGGGGTTAGACACTGAAGCTTTCTTT. The full variable domain, with the rest looked up from reference TRBV7-9 and TRBJ1-1, is DTGVSQNPRHKITKRGQNVTFRCDPISEHNRLYWYRQTLGQGPEFLTYFQNEAQLEKSRLLSDRFSAERPKGSFSTLEIQRTEQGDSAMYLCASSTPRGLDTEAFFGQGTRLTVV.

This chain links TRBV6-2 or TRBV6-3 with TRBJ2-1; the match to TRBD2 covers 10 bases. The CDR3 runs 16 residues. The V and J ends lost 4 bases and 2 bases, in that order; junction bases with no gene match: 5. The germline V gene encodes CDR1 MNHEY and CDR2 SVGEGT. For the CDR3, the DNA is TGTGCCAGCAGTTTCCACCTAGCGGGGGCCTACAATGAGCAGTTCTTC. As protein: CASSFHLAGAYNEQFF.

This chain uses TRBV10-3 with TRBJ2-7, with D uncertain. CDR1 ENHRY and CDR2 SYGVKD come from the germline V gene. This CDR3 spans 14 amino acids. V dropped 1 base and J dropped 3 bases, with 10 bases sitting between them. The DNA of the CDR3 is TGTGCCATCAGTGAGTTGAGTCGCGGCTACGAGCAGTACTTC. Its translation: CAISELSRGYEQYF.